Here is one TCR beta chain with its context. Its antigen is unknown. Per-nucleotide qualities are absent, and no much larger clonotype sits a single base away. In total, 500 to 700 healthy bone marrow donors made up the cohort. At the time of sampling, all cohort members were nominally healthy, though unrecorded immune exposures were likely present. The donor tested CMV seropositive, placing the donor among the 250 to 300 seropositive members of the cohort. Every donor gave a peripheral blood sample, and the peripheral blood mononuclear cells from that sample were used for TCR beta sequencing. Genomic DNA was extracted from the blood cell samples with the Qiagen DNeasy Blood Extraction Kit. CDR1 and CDR2, per the germline V gene, are SGHVS and FQNEAQ. The CDR3 measures 15 amino acids from cysteine to phenylalanine. Here the CDR3 DNA is all that survives: 45 bases in frame from base 1. The library came from the immunoSEQ multiplex PCR assay. For the multiplex PCR, a mixture combining 60 forward primers for TCR Vbeta segments and 13 reverse primers for TCR Jbeta segments was used. The CDR3 region of rearranged TCR beta genes was amplified from genomic DNA with a multiplex PCR assay. The amplified TCR beta libraries were sequenced on the Illumina HiSeq System as 87-base-pair reads. For the original study's pipeline: Across the roughly 640 repertoires, a later analysis counted tens of millions of unique TCR beta chains, around 11 million of which were shared by at least two donors. A nearest-neighbor algorithm error-corrected the raw reads and collapsed the reads into unique sequences, merging closely related sequences to remove PCR and sequencing errors. To assign V, D and J gene segments, CDR3 sequences were aligned to IMGT reference sequences. For a sequence to be retained, a match of at least six nucleotides was required to both a V gene segment and a J gene segment. Rearrangements were classified as productive when the CDR3 lacked stop codons and remained in frame with V and J, and all other rearrangements were classified as non-productive. Following IMGT convention, CDR3 was defined as the stretch from the second conserved V-encoded cysteine up to the conserved J-encoded phenylalanine. In an earlier analysis of some 550 of the donors, sequences lacking an unambiguous match to a single V gene segment were excluded. In an earlier analysis of 450 to 750 of the donors, a V segment was called functional when productive rearrangements were above 56.7%, and segregating when the standard deviation between donors exceeded 5%. To diagnose cytomegalovirus status from the catalog of TCR beta chain sequences, a statistical classification framework was built. In a later analysis, V and J genes were assigned by comparing TCR nucleotide sequences against IMGT/GENE-DB human TR gene sequences. A later analysis assigned CDR3 sequences and most-parsimonious VDJ recombination scenarios with the TCRdist pipeline. A later analysis defined each TCR beta chain by its CDR3 amino acid sequence plus V-gene family, and excluded reads lacking a unique V-gene family. To address suspected cross-contamination and a sequencing artifact, a later analysis removed some 620 highly shared, low-generation-probability nucleotide sequences. For each public chain, a later analysis derived a clonal expansion index from normalized ranks of inferred template counts within each repertoire. In a later analysis, generation probabilities were computed with a VDJ recombination model fitted to out-of-frame rearrangements, and the resulting probabilities were checked against IGoR. A later analysis scored TCR-TCR, TCR-HLA and TCR-CMV co-occurrence with hypergeometric tests, applying a repertoire-size bias correction to TCR pairs. A later analysis estimated false discovery rates by permuting HLA or CMV assignments 20 times. A later analysis grouped co-occurring TCRs with DBSCAN, adding TCRdist sequence similarity when clustering within HLA-allele-positive subsets. Co-occurrence clustering excluded repertoires with fewer than 30,000 or more than 120,000 public chains, plus five with anomalous nucleotide sharing. TCRdb mirrors the immuneACCESS table, restricted to in-frame sequences. Some clones are absent from its copies; in checked studies, under half trace to an unresolved V gene, and the reason for the others is unknown. That table is the source of V, J and clone size, and D and trimming were worked out from the DNA. For this sample there are more than 90,000 clones; about 76% appear just once. Roughly 4% of the sample lies in the top ten.

This entry comes from a study of cytomegalovirus exposure and HLA in healthy donors (TCRdb year 2017). For context, the study as a whole: In an earlier analysis of around 540 of the donors, 250 to 350 Gb of sequence data and 117 million unique TCR beta sequences from about 179 million T cells were reported. Every repertoire in the discovery cohort had been generated on one and the same sequencing platform. Among some 400 genotyped donors of the cohort, an average of roughly 230,000 unique TCR beta nucleotide sequences was sequenced per donor, of which 15% to 20% were non-productive. To decide whether each TCR beta V gene segment behaved as functional or pseudogenic, an earlier analysis of 587 of the donors relied on high-throughput TCR beta sequencing. Rather than drawing on any new phenotypic data, the later analysis identified candidate immune exposures from TCR beta sequences and the way those sequences occurred across donors. A later genetic analysis took genome-wide SNP genotypes for about three fifths of the 666 donors and used that subset as a discovery cohort. High-throughput TCR immunosequencing, statistical association of individual TCRs with disease status, and machine learning were combined to predict cytomegalovirus infection status. Approximately 310 gigabases of sequencing data and approximately 92 million unique TCR sequences made up an early release that covered roughly 670 HLA-typed donors. The study was designed to test whether signatures of past pathogen exposure could be identified by cataloging public T cell receptors. The study used immunosequencing to profile the T cell repertoires of some 600 subjects and linked those repertoires to cytomegalovirus serostatus. A handful of DR-DQ haplotypes were handled as single units for association and clustering because linkage in the cohort was strong. The number of typed donors differed by locus: about 620-640 for A, B, C, DRB1 and DQB1; some 540 for DQA1; 606 for DPA1; and some 450 for DPB1. Class I and class II HLA loci were covered by the typing at four-digit resolution. Of the roughly 410 genotyped donors, 70% to 90% were placed in the genetic ancestry cluster associated with self-reported Caucasian donors. In addition to the first cohort of approximately 650 subjects, a separate validation cohort of 130 or so different subjects was used. A later analysis re-examined previously published TCR beta repertoires from over 500 donors and added high-resolution HLA genotyping to investigate patterns of TCR occurrence. Alongside the repertoire data, information on donor age, sex, ethnicity and CMV serostatus was compiled. Overall results and qualifications from the work: According to a later analysis, most CMV-associated TCR beta chains appeared to be HLA-restricted, and the HLA associations seemed to be driven largely by CMV exposure. Immune exposure information for the cohort was limited to CMV serostatus. The classifier was reported to diagnose cytomegalovirus status with high specificity and sensitivity in both the original and validation cohorts. Across donors, most TCR sequences were observed very rarely, whereas some public TCRs were present in many individuals. A total of fewer than 200 TCR beta chains were listed by the study as associated with cytomegalovirus. In a later genetic analysis, a missense DCLRE1C variant was associated with V-gene and J-gene trimming of TCR beta chains, and the association was replicated in an independent cohort. Compared with the 666-donor mean, donors in an Asian-associated ancestry cluster had fewer N-insertions in productive TCRs, according to a later genetic analysis. Because counts were too low, roughly 17 rarely observed V segments, including chromosome 9 orphons, were left out of the earlier analysis of about 500 of the donors. A cluster of highly shared sequence variants was judged likely to represent a technical artifact of the sequencing pipeline. Roughly uniform sequencing depth across donors was assumed in presence/absence analyses, although this assumption may not hold. Several of the top co-occurrence clusters appeared to be linked to parvovirus B19, influenza, CMV and Epstein-Barr virus, according to a later analysis. When HLA alleles, especially DR and DQ, strongly co-occurred, attributing TCR associations to individual alleles was difficult. Because HLA typing was missing for some donors at each locus, association tests included only the typed subset. In a later analysis, HLA-associated TCR beta chains showed more clonal expansion and lower generation probabilities than non-associated chains that were equally common. Because the 87-base-pair reads could not distinguish some IMGT-functional V segments, including TRBV6-2 and TRBV6-3, those segments were excluded. Correlated functional status among segregating V segments might reflect linkage disequilibrium, but an unknown experimental factor could not be ruled out. According to a later analysis, TCR association rates differed among HLA loci, with DRB1 alleles showing the most associated TCRs and HLA-C alleles showing the fewest. In an earlier analysis of approximately 590 of the donors, most TCR beta V segments appeared in productive rearrangements about 90% or about 30% of the time, broadly matching IMGT annotations. A later analysis associated about 17,000 TCR beta sequences with specific HLA alleles at a false discovery rate of 0.05. A further reported finding was that TCR beta sequences accurately predicted the HLA-A and HLA-B alleles for most subjects in the first cohort. In vitro tests confirmed that a few of the cytomegalovirus-associated TCR beta chains recognize cytomegalovirus antigens. According to the authors, the approach could potentially be generalized to other disease states and immunological phenotypes. Only TCR beta chains were sequenced in this cohort, and the absence of alpha or paired-chain data limited detectable features.

The TCR originated in a woman aged 65 to 85 in good health and CMV-seropositive. The sequencing input was PBMCs. The rearrangement joined TRBV7-8 to TRBJ2-5; 9 central bases correspond to TRBD1. The DNA matches TRBJ2-7 better at its end, which makes the J call doubtful. The CDR3 region reads CASSLEGQGGYEQYF. Read as DNA, the sequence is TGTGCCAGCAGCTTAGAGGGACAGGGTGGATACGAGCAGTACTTC.